The rows below give T cell receptor beta chains drawn from one sample of a study of CD8 T cells in Susac syndrome. TCRdb reprocessed the immunoSEQ multiplex PCR reads with MiXCR, giving one entry per CDR3 protein. The sample includes 180,000 or so distinct CDR3 sequences, about 93% of them seen just once. The sample comprised CD4+ T cells from PBMCs. The receptor source for this set is a human donor in good health. Both conserved end residues are part of each CDR3. Only some rows state a clone size, as once, few, many or a class for expanded clones.

j_gene | abundance | v_gene | CDR3aa
TRBJ1-5 | NA | TRBV20-1 | CSARRGDRNQPQHF
TRBJ2-1 | NA | TRBV20-1 | CSAATVLAGQYNEQFF
TRBJ2-5 | NA | TRBV7-8 | CASSLVRGRPQETQYF
TRBJ2-3 | NA | TRBV15 | CATSSRQGGITDTQYF
TRBJ2-1 | NA | TRBV7-2 | CASSKTGRYNEQFF
TRBJ2-3 | NA | TRBV29-1 | CSVVVDGDTQYF
TRBJ1-6 | NA | TRBV12-3/TRBV12-4 | CASSLGQTGLSPLHF
TRBJ1-4 | NA | TRBV7-9 | CASSLAGGPKVFF
TRBJ1-2 | NA | TRBV3-1 | CASSQGRARVYGYTF
TRBJ2-3 | once | TRBV20-1 | CSATPGGVADTQYF
TRBJ1-1 | NA | TRBV3-1 | CASSLLDRNTEAFF
TRBJ1-2 | once | TRBV3-1 | CASSQYNYGYTF
TRBJ1-6 | NA | TRBV20-1 | CSASIGGQADSPLHF
TRBJ1-6 | NA | TRBV5-1 | CASSLVEGARAPLHF
TRBJ1-1 | NA | TRBV10-3 | CAITEGGRAEAFF
TRBJ1-1 | NA | TRBV15 | CATSRGEGLHTEAFF
TRBJ2-6 | NA | TRBV12-3/TRBV12-4 | CASSVGDRVLGANVLTF
TRBJ2-1 | once | TRBV12-3/TRBV12-4 | CASSERTEQFF
TRBJ2-3 | NA | TRBV3-1 | CASRRQGDTQYF
TRBJ2-5 | NA | TRBV20-1 | CSARRAGQETQYF
TRBJ2-1 | NA | TRBV12-3/TRBV12-4 | CASRRDRGSYNEQFF
TRBJ2-7 | NA | TRBV5-6 | CASSFPKGGEEQYF
TRBJ1-1 | NA | TRBV29-1 | CSVDSGHGTEAFF
TRBJ1-5 | NA | TRBV19 | CATGDRWDQPQHF
TRBJ2-3 | NA | TRBV29-1 | CSASGRGGSDTQYF
TRBJ1-3 | NA | TRBV12-3/TRBV12-4 | CASSAGNTIYF
TRBJ2-5 | NA | TRBV28 | CASSSSARETQYF
TRBJ1-2 | NA | TRBV11-2 | CASSSYRGQDGYTF
TRBJ2-1 | NA | TRBV14 | CASSLGQSNFYNEQFF
TRBJ2-5 | NA | TRBV2 | CASSGGQAQETQYF